The 17 T cell receptor beta chains listed next were all sequenced from one sample in a study of blood T cell repertoires in COVID-19. TCRdb's table, derived via immunoSEQ multiplex PCR, lists solely in-frame clones and lacks some. The data contain about 180,000 clones, 75% to 85% of them seen just once; the ten biggest clones take up approximately 16%. The material sequenced was PBMCs or T cells enriched from blood (not recorded which). Every receptor here comes from a man in his fifties who had recovered from COVID-19.

The chain joins TRBV5-1 to TRBJ2-7, with 11 bases aligning to TRBD1. This CDR3 contains 15 residues. Germline values: CDR1 SGHRS, CDR2 YFSETQ. With 4 bases clipped from V and 6 bases from J, the junction kept 9 bases outside the gene matches. CDR3 in DNA: TGCGCCAGCAGCGCAGACCCCGGGACAGGGGGCGAGCAGTACTTC. Residues: CASSADPGTGGEQYF.

The rearrangement links TRBV5-6 to TRBJ1-1, with D unclear. Germline values: CDR1 SGHDT, CDR2 YYEEEE. With 4 bases removed from V and 3 bases from J, the gap between germline ends came to 16 bases. The length of the CDR3 is 15 residues. The CDR3: CASSITDRVYTEAFF. The CDR3 DNA sequence: TGTGCCAGCAGCATCACTGACCGGGTTTACACTGAAGCTTTCTTT.

V usage is TRBV6-5 and J usage is TRBJ1-1, with 9 bases matching TRBD1. The CDR3 is 14 residues long. The V and J ends lost 4 bases and 6 bases, in that order; junction bases with no gene match: 6. Germline CDR1 is MNHEY and CDR2 is SVGAGI. The CDR3 spells CASSSRQGVAEAFF. The DNA of the CDR3 is TGTGCCAGCAGTTCCCGACAGGGGGTCGCTGAAGCTTTCTTT.

The J gene is TRBJ1-1, the V gene TRBV2; TRBD1 might be the D (5 bases). Per the germline V gene, CDR1 is SNHLY and CDR2 is FYNNEI. V shed 3 bases and J shed 4 bases, with 9 bases lying between them. The CDR3 sequence is 13 residues long. The CDR3 nucleotides read TGTGCCAGCAGTGAGGACGGGGGCACTGAAGCTTTCTTT. Amino acids: CASSEDGGTEAFF. Full variable domain (outside the CDR3, taken from reference TRBV2 and TRBJ1-1): EPEVTQTPSHQVTQMGQEVILRCVPISNHLYFYWYRQILGQKVEFLVSFYNNEISEKSEIFDDQFSVERPDGSNFTLKIRSTKLEDSAMYFCASSEDGGTEAFFGQGTRLTVV.

This clone has only a few counts. The gene calls are TRBV19 and TRBJ1-5; 7 bases match TRBD1. Per germline, CDR1 LNHDA and CDR2 SQIVND (reference sequence). The CDR3 has 13 amino acids. After removal of 8 bases from V and 5 bases from J, the junction contained 6 bases not matched to a gene. CDR3 region: CASASGGDQPQHF. The CDR3, as DNA: TGTGCCAGTGCGTCAGGGGGAGATCAGCCCCAGCATTTT. Complete variable domain (other parts from reference TRBV19 and TRBJ1-5): DGGITQSPKYLFRKEGQNVTLSCEQNLNHDAMYWYRQDPGQGLRLIYYSQIVNDFQKGDIAEGYSVSREKKESFPLTVTSAQKNPTAFYLCASASGGDQPQHFGDGTRLSIL.

The rearrangement joins TRBV28 to TRBJ1-5; possibly TRBD1 for D (6 bases). This CDR3 has 13 amino acids. Trimming removed 4 bases at V and 5 bases at J, with 9 bases between. CDR1 MDHEN and CDR2 SYDVKM come from the germline V gene. CDR3 coding DNA: TGTGCCAGCAGTTCCGGGACATATCAGCCCCAGCATTTT. This translates into CASSSGTYQPQHF.

The chain uses TRBV5-5 and TRBJ1-3; no reliable D call. Germline assignment: CDR1 SGHKS and CDR2 YYEKEE (reference sequence). The CDR3 is 14 residues long. V lost 4 bases to trimming and J lost 1 base, with 9 bases between them. CDR3 in DNA: TGTGCCAGCAGCCCACGGAGTTCTGGAAACACCATATATTTT. This translates into CASSPRSSGNTIYF.

This chain uses TRBV14 with TRBJ1-5; no reliable D call. Germline V gene sequence: CDR1 SGHDN, CDR2 FVKESK. Trimming took 4 bases from V and 4 from J, leaving 8 bases between them. The CDR3 has 13 amino acids. For the CDR3, the DNA is TGTGCCAGCAGCCCAGGAATGAATCAGCCCCAGCATTTT. Translating it yields CASSPGMNQPQHF.

This clone appeared once. The V and J genes are TRBV5-4 and TRBJ1-2; TRBD1 might be the D (6 bases). Germline assignment: CDR1 SGHNT and CDR2 YYREEE (reference sequence). Trimming pared 9 bases from V and 7 bases from J, leaving 22 bases between. This CDR3 contains 14 residues. CDR3 DNA: TGTGCCACTAGGGGGGGCAGGGAATACAGTGGCTACACCTTC. Its translation is CATRGGREYSGYTF. The complete variable domain, with remaining parts taken from reference TRBV5-4 and TRBJ1-2, reads ETGVTQSPTHLIKTRGQQVTLRCSSQSGHNTVSWYQQALGQGPQFIFQYYREEENGRGNFPPRFSGLQFPNYSSELNVNALELDDSALYLCATRGGREYSGYTFGSGTRLTVV.

This clone has just one count. The V and J genes are TRBV11-2 and TRBJ2-1, with 10 bases aligning to TRBD1. The germline V gene encodes CDR1 SGHAT and CDR2 FQNNGV. Unmatched junction bases numbered 3, after V lost 4 bases and J lost 6 bases. The CDR3 length is 14 residues. CDR3 loop: CASSSGQGINEQFF. The DNA of the CDR3 is TGTGCCAGCAGCTCGGGACAGGGGATCAATGAGCAGTTCTTC. The complete variable domain, with remaining parts taken from reference TRBV11-2 and TRBJ2-1, reads EAGVAQSPRYKIIEKRQSVAFWCNPISGHATLYWYQQILGQGPKLLIQFQNNGVVDDSQLPKDRFSAERLKGVDSTLKIQPAKLEDSAVYLCASSSGQGINEQFFGPGTRLTVL.

This chain uses TRBV18 with TRBJ1-1; D is perhaps TRBD1 (6 bases). The CDR3 is 16 residues long. In germline, CDR1 is KGHSH, CDR2 LQKENI. Trimming cost V 0 bases and J 10 bases, with 21 bases left between them. The CDR3 DNA is TGTGCCAGCTCACCACCGGGTGGGGACACGGGCGGGGGAGCTTTCTTT. Amino acids: CASSPPGGDTGGGAFF.

The chain joins TRBV3-1 (or the pseudogene TRBV3-2) to TRBJ1-6, with 9 bases aligning to TRBD1. The length of the CDR3 is 16 residues. Germline lookup yields CDR1 LGHDT and CDR2 YNNKEL (reference sequence). J gave up 7 bases and V 1 base, and 5 bases lay outside the gene matches. In DNA, the CDR3 is TGTGCCAGCAGCCAAGTGGGAGGGACAGGGAATTCACCCCTCCACTTT. Amino acids: CASSQVGGTGNSPLHF.

This chain connects TRBV25-1 to TRBJ1-2; weak D call: TRBD1 (6 bases). Per the germline V gene, CDR1 is MGHDK and CDR2 is SYGVNS. This CDR3 has 13 amino acids. V dropped 6 bases and J dropped 5 bases, with 13 bases sitting between them. The CDR3 sequence: CASSQGQIYGYTF. The DNA for the CDR3 is TGTGCCAGCAGCCAGGGACAAATTTATGGCTACACCTTC.

The rearrangement uses TRBV6-5 and TRBJ1-2; D is uncertain. Trimming took off 6 bases at V and 6 bases at J, with 17 bases between the two ends. Germline lookup yields CDR1 MNHEY and CDR2 SVGAGI. The CDR3 sequence is 14 residues long. Here the CDR3 reads CASSVLGQENGYTF. In nucleotides, the CDR3 is TGTGCCAGCAGCGTCCTGGGCCAAGAGAATGGCTACACCTTC.

The rearrangement joins TRBV15 to TRBJ2-5; D is unclear. Germline V gene sequence: CDR1 LNHNV, CDR2 YYDKDF (reference sequence). The CDR3 is made up of 14 amino acids. The V and J ends lost 4 bases and 1 base respectively, with 10 bases between them. The chain's CDR3 is CATSKTLSQETQYF. The DNA for the CDR3 is TGTGCCACCAGCAAGACTCTTTCCCAAGAGACCCAGTACTTC.

The chain uses TRBV4-1 and TRBJ1-2; 8 positions agree with TRBD1. This CDR3 is built from 15 residues. Germline CDR1 is MGHRA and CDR2 is YSYEKL. The ends lost 0 bases at V and 2 bases at J; junction bases unmatched: 2. CDR3 residues: CASSQDWTGNYGYTF. The CDR3 DNA is TGCGCCAGCAGCCAAGATTGGACAGGGAACTATGGCTACACCTTC.

This clone was recorded once. The V gene is TRBV2, the J gene TRBJ1-2, with D tentatively TRBD1 (5 bases). This CDR3 comprises 14 residues. V dropped 6 bases and J dropped 5 bases, with 16 bases sitting between them. Germline lookup yields CDR1 SNHLY and CDR2 FYNNEI. DNA for the CDR3: TGTGCCAGCAGCTCCCTCGCAGGGTTATATGGCTACACCTTC. This gives the protein CASSSLAGLYGYTF.